This T cell receptor beta chain was recovered during a study of regulatory T cells in long-lasting Graves disease (dated by TCRdb to about 2021). A note on the overall study: Newly diagnosed Graves' disease patients had taken antithyroid drugs for less than 3 months. A total of around 35 samples underwent TCR sequencing: around 13 from persistent and some 20 from newly diagnosed Graves' disease patients. The study was registered as a clinical trial and conducted in China. Peripheral blood TCR sequencing and RNA sequencing compared persistent Graves' disease patients with newly diagnosed Graves' disease patients. What the study reported, not specific to this receptor: Persistent disease showed preferential use of TRBV28, TRBJ1-2 and TRBJ2-5, whereas newly diagnosed disease favored TRBV20-1 and TRBJ2-1. Persistent patients shared more public clonotypes among themselves (fewer than 3,000) than newly diagnosed patients did (over 950). Peripheral blood alone was examined, since thyroid tissue, which constituted the primary lesion, could not be accessed. Compared with newly diagnosed patients, persistent Graves' disease patients had lower TCR Shannon entropy and fewer highly expanded clones, which suggests clonal expansion. Sequencing and analysis were limited to the TCR beta chain. The authors noted that the small sample size was a limitation that may lower accuracy.

This specimen's time point label, interpreted: newly diagnosed GD, antithyroid drugs for less than 3 months. For both TCR sequencing and RNA sequencing, RNA was extracted from PBMCs in TRIzol. The diagnosis of Graves' disease was made according to American Thyroid Association guidelines. Recruitment of patients was carried out at an endocrinology department in Xi'an, China. Each patient gave around 9.2 milliliters of peripheral blood, collected in an EDTA anticoagulant tube. Ficoll Paque Plus density gradient separation was used to isolate PBMCs, and no further T cell sorting was performed. An Agilent 2100 Bioanalyzer and agarose gel were used to check RNA quality, while a NanoDrop 2000 measured RNA concentration. Library prep was done by multiplex PCR. The sequencer listed for this sample is Illumina HiSeq 4000. TCR beta libraries were built with iRepertoire HTBI primers and Arm-PCR amplification of CDR3 regions. Before sequencing, the PCR products underwent gel purification. In the paper's pipeline: A total of 62 TRBV and 14 TRBJ segments were identified across samples and were used for gene usage analysis of CDR3 amino acid clonotypes. Filtered high-quality paired reads were merged into contigs using COPE and FqMerger. BLAST was used to align contigs to IMGT TRBV, TRBD and TRBJ reference genes, and CDR3 was defined according to IMGT. Highly expanded clones were defined as clonotypes with a frequency above 0.1%. Shannon entropy served as the measure of repertoire diversity, while the Gini coefficient captured V-J evenness. A clonotype was considered public if more than one individual shared it. TCRdb itself trimmed the public reads at Q25 with fastp, ran MiXCR and retained productive beta chains. One record per CDR3 amino acid sequence lists the most common genes and DNA. The V and J calls were determined by TCRdb, not by the authors. Across this sample there are approximately 400,000 distinct CDR3 sequences, with 15% seen only once. The ten largest make up under 9% of the sample.

Remarks on this clonotype: No cognate antigen has been identified for it. Base quality data are lacking; no much larger clone is found one base away.

The CDR3, from cysteine to phenylalanine, totals 13 residues. Only the CDR3 part of the read is kept: 39 bases, read in frame from the first base. CDR1 is given as SGHAT and CDR2 as FQNNGV, both from the germline V gene. A distance of 13 bases separates the germline ends of V and J, which lose 6 bases and 5 bases respectively. This sample was also put to use in a study of T cells in Graves' hyperthyroidism and ophthalmopathy. The second paper further reports: Stable Graves' hyperthyroidism was defined as the absence of progression to ophthalmopathy over 18 months of follow-up. The hyperthyroidism patients were between 18 and 65 years old and newly diagnosed, with a disease duration of less than 2 months. Patients with uncontrolled infections, other autoimmune diseases, pregnancy or lactation were excluded. Diagnoses relied on clinical symptoms, serum thyroxine and TRAb, thyroid ultrasound and orbital computed tomography. The TCR CDR3 was subjected to a first round of RT-PCR using the HTBI primer set and the Qiagen OneStep RT-PCR kit. Most expanded thyroid clonotypes (frequency above 0.001) were also detected in blood, suggesting blood repertoires may reflect thyroid immune responses. In cross-validation, a model built on a 13 V-J signature told ophthalmopathy apart from stable hyperthyroidism with less than 90% sensitivity and roughly 83% specificity, and in testing the same model reached 80%/75%. During validation, the model predicted progression to ophthalmopathy a median of around 6 months ahead of onset, with around 71% sensitivity and about 72% specificity. To identify distinguishing TCR V-J signatures, a discovery cohort of about a hundred patients was used, comprising 43 with Graves' ophthalmopathy and 57 with stable Graves' hyperthyroidism. Prospective prediction of ophthalmopathy was tested in an independent validation cohort of approximately 19 hyperthyroidism patients and 15 to 17 patients who later progressed to ophthalmopathy. The 100 discovery patients were randomly split 7:3 into training and test sets. In several Graves' hyperthyroidism patients, the study also compared T-cell repertoires from thyroid tissue with T-cell repertoires from blood. Following sampling, methimazole starting at 30 mg daily was given to hyperthyroidism patients, and high-dose intravenous methylprednisolone was given to ophthalmopathy patients. A second multiplex PCR round built the libraries, followed by size selection and purification. The libraries were sequenced on an Illumina HiSeq2000 using paired-end 100 bp reads. SOAPnuke was used to process the raw data, with reads discarded if the reads contained adapters or uncalled bases, had a mean Phred below 15, or lacked an exact constant-primer or identifier match. COPE v1.2.5 was used to merge the high-quality paired reads, and each unique nucleotide sequence was defined as a clonotype. MiTCR v1.1 was used to align clonotypes to the IMGT TRBV, TRBD and TRBJ reference segments. The analysis included only V-J combinations with a frequency above 0.0001, which together covered more than 98% of the repertoires. The TCS score was defined as the ratio of F50 (clonal expansion) to E x V (chaos), calculated using BLOSUM62-based TCRdist between CDR3 peptides within each V-J. Welch's t-statistics and random forest reduced approximately 520 V-J features to roughly 13, which were used in a naive Bayes classifier (R e1071). No statistical method was used to fix the sample size in advance, and group allocation was not hidden from the investigators. TCR Vbeta CDR3 sequencing of approximately 140 peripheral blood samples (over 40 ophthalmopathy, about 75 hyperthyroidism and some 17 progressor patients) is reported in the paper.

The chain links TRBV11-2 with TRBJ2-5, with the D assignment possibly TRBD1 or TRBD2, given 5 matching bases for each. The sequence was collected from a woman in her thirties or forties with Graves disease. Donor details come from another sample of the same person, matched by shared clones. The sequencing here drew on peripheral blood mononuclear cells (PBMCs), taken at new diagnosis, from a patient treated with antithyroid drugs. The nucleotide sequence is TGTGCCAGCAGGTTACTAGGGGTGGAGACCCAGTACTTC. It encodes CASRLLGVETQYF.